This T cell receptor (beta chain) was documented in a study of cytomegalovirus exposure and HLA in healthy donors. It was with 60 Vbeta and 13 Jbeta primers that the PCR ran. The protocol was immunoSEQ multiplex PCR, while the TCRdb copy is restricted to in-frame clones and leaves out a portion. The sample shows about 180,000 clones, roughly 76% of them seen only once. This CDR3 region has 16 residues. Germline V gene data show CDR1 as SGHAT and CDR2 as FQNNGV. V was clipped by 5 bases and J by 0 bases; unmatched bases: 7. The sequencing sample was made of PBMCs. The receptor's source is a woman under 30 in good health and CMV-seropositive. V usage is TRBV11-2 and J usage is TRBJ2-1; 7 bases agree with TRBD2. The CDR3 region is CASSVQSGASYNEQFF. The CDR3 DNA sequence: TGTGCCAGCAGCGTCCAGAGCGGGGCCTCCTACAATGAGCAGTTCTTC. Full variable domain (remainder filled in from reference TRBV11-2 and TRBJ2-1): EAGVAQSPRYKIIEKRQSVAFWCNPISGHATLYWYQQILGQGPKLLIQFQNNGVVDDSQLPKDRFSAERLKGVDSTLKIQPAKLEDSAVYLCASSVQSGASYNEQFFGPGTRLTVL.